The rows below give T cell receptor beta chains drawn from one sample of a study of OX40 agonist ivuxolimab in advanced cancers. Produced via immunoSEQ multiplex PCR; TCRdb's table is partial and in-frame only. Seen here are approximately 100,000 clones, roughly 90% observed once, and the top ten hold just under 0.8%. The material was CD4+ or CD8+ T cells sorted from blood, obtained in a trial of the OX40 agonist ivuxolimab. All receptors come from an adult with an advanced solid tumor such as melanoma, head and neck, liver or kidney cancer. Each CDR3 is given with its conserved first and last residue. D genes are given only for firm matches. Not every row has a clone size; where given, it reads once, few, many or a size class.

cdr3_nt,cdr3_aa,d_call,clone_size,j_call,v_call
TGTGCCTGGAGTGTAAGGGGGAATTCACCCCTCCACTTT,CAWSVRGNSPLHF,NA,NA,TRBJ1-6,TRBV30
TGCGCCAGCAGCGCGCGGGTAAGGGAGAATGAGCAGTTCTTC,CASSARVRENEQFF,NA,NA,TRBJ2-1,TRBV5-1
TGCGCCAGCAGCTTGGAGCCAGGGGTTCAGCCCCAGCATTTT,CASSLEPGVQPQHF,NA,NA,TRBJ1-5,TRBV5-1
TGTGCCAGCAGTGAAGAGTCCAGGGGACGCACAGATACGCAGTATTTT,CASSEESRGRTDTQYF,NA,NA,TRBJ2-3,TRBV6-1
TGTGCCAGCAGCTTTTACGGGTCTCGTGGCTACACCTTC,CASSFYGSRGYTF,NA,NA,TRBJ1-2,TRBV7-8
TGTGCCATCAGTGATTCCACAGGGGGCATCAACTACGAGCAGTACTTC,CAISDSTGGINYEQYF,TRBD1,NA,TRBJ2-7,TRBV10-3
TGTGCCAGCCGGAGGGCGGGGGGCACTGAAGCTTTCTTT,CASRRAGGTEAFF,NA,NA,TRBJ1-1,TRBV5-4
TGTGCCAGCAGTCGACAGGGGGGAAGGTTTTTGGAGACCCAGTACTTC,CASSRQGGRFLETQYF,TRBD1,NA,TRBJ2-5,TRBV28
TGTGCCAGTAGTAGCGGGGGAAAGGGAGTGAACACTGAAGCTTTCTTT,CASSSGGKGVNTEAFF,NA,NA,TRBJ1-1,TRBV19
TGTGCCAGCAGCTCCGAGACAGGGCTTAATTCACCCCTCCACTTT,CASSSETGLNSPLHF,TRBD1,NA,TRBJ1-6,TRBV7-9
TGTGCCAGCATCTCTCGGAGGGTTGGGGACACTGAAGCTTTCTTT,CASISRRVGDTEAFF,NA,NA,TRBJ1-1,TRBV7-9
TGTGCCAGCAGCTTAGGGGGCCACCAGGGCTATGGCTACACCTTC,CASSLGGHQGYGYTF,NA,once,TRBJ1-2,TRBV7-2
TGTGCCAGCAGGCCTGGGACAGCGTATGGCTACACCTTC,CASRPGTAYGYTF,TRBD1,NA,TRBJ1-2,TRBV7-9
TGTGCCAGCACACCCCAAGAGGGGCAAATCTACGAGCAGTACTTC,CASTPQEGQIYEQYF,NA,NA,TRBJ2-7,TRBV6-1
TGTGCCAGCAGAGTCCACGGGGGGAGAAACACTGAAGCTTTCTTT,CASRVHGGRNTEAFF,NA,NA,TRBJ1-1,TRBV6-5
TGTGCCAGCAGTTTGGGCAATCAGCCCCAGCATTTT,CASSLGNQPQHF,NA,NA,TRBJ1-5,TRBV28
TGTGCCAGCAGCCTATCTGGGACTTCCAGTGGGGAGACCCAGTACTTC,CASSLSGTSSGETQYF,NA,NA,TRBJ2-5,TRBV9
TGTGCCAGCAGTTACTCCGGGGCGAACACTGAAGCTTTCTTT,CASSYSGANTEAFF,NA,NA,TRBJ1-1,TRBV6-6
TGTGCCAGCAGTTTAGGGGGCGTCCAAGAGACCCAGTACTTC,CASSLGGVQETQYF,NA,NA,TRBJ2-5,TRBV28
TGTGCCAGCAGCGAGGGAGACGGACTAGCGCGCGGACGCTCCTACAATGAGCAGTTCTTC,CASSEGDGLARGRSYNEQFF,TRBD2,NA,TRBJ2-1,TRBV9
TGCGCCAGCAGCTTGGGGAGGGACAGGGTCAACAATTCACCCCTCCACTTT,CASSLGRDRVNNSPLHF,TRBD1,NA,TRBJ1-6,TRBV5-1
TGTGCCTGGAGCCAAGGGCACGGATCACCCCTCCACTTT,CAWSQGHGSPLHF,NA,NA,TRBJ1-6,TRBV30
TGCAGCGTTACAGGGCGTCCGAACACTGAAGCTTTCTTT,CSVTGRPNTEAFF,NA,NA,TRBJ1-1,TRBV29-1
TGCAGCGTTGGCAAGACTAGCGGGGTGGCCGGGGAGCTGTTTTTT,CSVGKTSGVAGELFF,TRBD2,NA,TRBJ2-2,TRBV29-1
TGTGCCAGCAGTTACGGGAGGATTAACCTTGGCTACACCTTC,CASSYGRINLGYTF,NA,NA,TRBJ1-2,TRBV6-5
TGCGCCAGCAGCCAAGATCAGACAGGAGGCTATGGCTACACCTTC,CASSQDQTGGYGYTF,NA,NA,TRBJ1-2,TRBV4-3
TGTGCCAGCTCACTAGACGCCGCGGTTAATTCACCCCTCCACTTT,CASSLDAAVNSPLHF,NA,few,TRBJ1-6,TRBV18
TGTGCCAGCAGCTTAGGCGGGGGGCGGACCGGGGAGCTGTTTTTT,CASSLGGGRTGELFF,TRBD2,NA,TRBJ2-2,TRBV7-2
TGTGCCAGCAGTCCGTGGGACAGCGAGAACACTGAAGCTTTCTTT,CASSPWDSENTEAFF,TRBD1,NA,TRBJ1-1,TRBV28
TGTGCCAGCGGGGAAACAGGGGCCGCTAATGAAAAACTGTTTTTT,CASGETGAANEKLFF,TRBD1,NA,TRBJ1-4,TRBV28
TGTGCCAGCAGACCACAGGGGGAGACCCAGTACTTC,CASRPQGETQYF,TRBD1,NA,TRBJ2-5,TRBV6-6
TGTGCCAGCAGCTTAGATCTAGTTGGGGCCGCGATTGATGGCTACACCTTC,CASSLDLVGAAIDGYTF,NA,NA,TRBJ1-2,TRBV11-2
TGTGCCAGCAGTTACTCTAGGATAAGCCAGTACGAGCAGTACTTC,CASSYSRISQYEQYF,NA,NA,TRBJ2-7,TRBV6-5
TGTGCCAGCTCAGGGGCAGGTCTAAGCTCTGGGGCCAACGTCCTGACTTTC,CASSGAGLSSGANVLTF,NA,NA,TRBJ2-6,TRBV18
TGTGCCAGCAGCCGGGGGAGCGTTATCGAGCAGTACTTC,CASSRGSVIEQYF,NA,NA,TRBJ2-7,TRBV7-2
TGTGCCAGCAGTCGACAAAATAAGCAGCCCCAGCATTTT,CASSRQNKQPQHF,NA,NA,TRBJ1-5,TRBV6-5
TGTGCCAGCAGTGAAAGTGTTGTCGGGGATCCGTACGGAAACACCATATATTTT,CASSESVVGDPYGNTIYF,NA,NA,TRBJ1-3,TRBV6-1
TGTGCCAGCAGTGACCCGGGCAGGGGCAATACTGAAGCTTTCTTT,CASSDPGRGNTEAFF,NA,NA,TRBJ1-1,TRBV28
TGTGCCATCAGTACGTTGGGACAGAACAATGAGCAGTTCTTC,CAISTLGQNNEQFF,TRBD1,NA,TRBJ2-1,TRBV10-3
TGTGCAAATACTCGGGGGAGCACAGATACGCAGTATTTT,CANTRGSTDTQYF,NA,NA,TRBJ2-3,TRBV5-4
TGTGCCAGCAGCTTGGGTAGCGGGGGGTCTTTATTCAAAGAGACCCAGTACTTC,CASSLGSGGSLFKETQYF,TRBD2,once,TRBJ2-5,TRBV5-4
TGTGCCAGCAGTTTATGGGGAGGGTTTGGCTCCTACGAGCAGTACTTC,CASSLWGGFGSYEQYF,TRBD2,NA,TRBJ2-7,TRBV28
TGTGCCTGGATGGACACTTATTCACCCCTCCACTTT,CAWMDTYSPLHF,NA,NA,TRBJ1-6,TRBV30
TGTGCCAGCAGCCAGGGGTGGGACAGTTGGGGTCGCGAGCAGTACTTC,CASSQGWDSWGREQYF,TRBD1,NA,TRBJ2-7,TRBV14
TGTGCCAGAAGCTTGGCACTTAGCTCCTATAATTCACCCCTCCACTTT,CARSLALSSYNSPLHF,NA,once,TRBJ1-6,TRBV5-3
TGTGCCAGCAGTTCCCGGGGCTACGAGCAGTACTTC,CASSSRGYEQYF,NA,NA,TRBJ2-7,TRBV7-2
TGTGCCGGGACAGGATACCCCTCTGGGGCCAACGTCCTGACTTTC,CAGTGYPSGANVLTF,TRBD1,NA,TRBJ2-6,TRBV7-2
TGTGCCTGGAGTAAGGACCGTGGGATGGAGCCCCAGCATTTT,CAWSKDRGMEPQHF,NA,few,TRBJ1-5,TRBV30
TGTGCCAGCAGCTTATGGCAGGGCTCCTACGAGCAGTACTTC,CASSLWQGSYEQYF,NA,NA,TRBJ2-7,TRBV7-2
TGTGCCTGGGGGACCGGCACAGATACGCAGTATTTT,CAWGTGTDTQYF,NA,NA,TRBJ2-3,TRBV30
TGTGCCAGCAGCCAAGTCACAGCCGCAACCTACAATGAGCAGTTCTTC,CASSQVTAATYNEQFF,NA,NA,TRBJ2-1,TRBV14
TGTGCCAGCAAGATGAACACTGAAGCTTTCTTT,CASKMNTEAFF,NA,many,TRBJ1-1,TRBV6-1
TGTGCCAGCTCACCCAACCACGGTCAGCCCCAGCATTTT,CASSPNHGQPQHF,NA,NA,TRBJ1-5,TRBV18
TGTGCCAGCACCCCTACTTATAACAGGGGGCAAGGAGGTGGCTACACCTTC,CASTPTYNRGQGGGYTF,NA,many,TRBJ1-2,TRBV21-1
TGCGCCAGCAGCCAAGAAGGGTGGGGCACCGGGGAGCTGTTTTTT,CASSQEGWGTGELFF,NA,NA,TRBJ2-2,TRBV4-3
TGTGCCAGCAGCCCCCAATTACTGGCGGCTACGTACTTC,CASSPQLLAATYF,NA,NA,TRBJ2-7,TRBV28
TGTGCCAGTACCCCAGGGACCAAAGGTACGCAGTATTTT,CASTPGTKGTQYF,NA,NA,TRBJ2-3,TRBV19
TGTGCCAGCAGTTTACGGACAGGGGGCGGCGTGGACACTGAAGCTTTCTTT,CASSLRTGGGVDTEAFF,TRBD1,NA,TRBJ1-1,TRBV27
TGTGCCAGCAGCCCCGGGTTCTCCGGGCAGTACTTC,CASSPGFSGQYF,NA,NA,TRBJ2-7,TRBV6-5